Shown below are 17 T cell receptor beta chains from a single sample sequenced in a study of CD8 T cells in Susac syndrome. When the RNA was reverse transcribed, random hexamers were used with an input of roughly 0.45 to 1 ug. TCRdb analysed the immunoSEQ multiplex PCR reads with MiXCR anew, one entry per CDR3 protein. The table records about 100,000 distinct CDR3 sequences, about 95% of them present only once. Sample: CD8+ T cells from PBMCs. The receptors stem from a human donor with Susac syndrome.

The V gene is TRBV19, the J gene TRBJ2-2; 9 nucleotides match TRBD1. The CDR3 spans 16 residues. J was trimmed by 1 base and V by 7 bases; bases with no gene match: 7. Germline lookup yields CDR1 LNHDA and CDR2 SQIVND (reference sequence). CDR3 in amino acids: CASTQRGQGNTGELFF. The CDR3 DNA follows: TGTGCCAGTACCCAACGGGGACAGGGGAACACCGGGGAGCTGTTTTTT.

The gene calls are TRBV24-1 and TRBJ2-1, with D tentatively TRBD2 (6 bases). Germline V gives CDR1 KGHDR, CDR2 SFDVKD. The ends were cut back, 6 bases at V and 9 bases at J, with 8 bases in the middle. The CDR3 runs to 11 residues. The CDR3 loop is CATSSGVEQFF. The CDR3 bases are TGTGCCACCAGTTCGGGGGTTGAGCAGTTCTTC.

The CDR3 is CAISEGQPYEQYF. Here the CDR3 DNA reads TGTGCCATCAGTGAAGGACAGCCCTACGAGCAGTACTTC. The chain uses TRBV10-3 and TRBJ2-7, with D tentatively TRBD1 (6 bases). Deletions cut 3 bases from V and 2 bases from J, with 8 bases between. Germline V lookup: CDR1 ENHRY, CDR2 SYGVKD. The CDR3 length is 13 residues.

The gene calls are TRBV4-1 and TRBJ2-7; 7 bases are shared with TRBD1. In germline, CDR1 is MGHRA, CDR2 YSYEKL. Germline trimming cut 5 bases from V and 6 bases from J; bases unmatched to any gene: 4. This CDR3 is built from 12 residues. The CDR3 sequence: CASSSTGAEQYF. CDR3 nucleotides: TGCGCCAGCAGCTCCACAGGGGCCGAGCAGTACTTC.

The genes are TRBV29-1 and TRBJ2-3; D gene ambiguous. Trimming left V 5 bases short and J 6 bases short, with 9 bases between. The CDR3 has 11 residues. CDR1 is SQVTM, CDR2 ANQGSEA, per germline. The CDR3 DNA reads as TGCAGCGTTCAATTTACGGATACGCAGTATTTT. Protein sequence: CSVQFTDTQYF.

The chain couples TRBV27 to TRBJ1-1; D is perhaps TRBD1 (5 bases). The germline V and J ends were trimmed by 6 bases and 7 bases, with 9 bases remaining between them. CDR1 MNHEY and CDR2 SMNVEV come from the germline V gene (reference sequence). The CDR3 length is 11 residues. CDR3 in DNA: TGTGCCAGCAGACGGGACGGTGAAGCTTTCTTT. It encodes CASRRDGEAFF.

The chain is built from TRBV5-6 and TRBJ1-4; D may be TRBD1 (6 bases). The CDR3 runs 18 residues. V dropped 2 bases and J dropped 3 bases, with 20 bases sitting between them. Germline CDR1 is SGHDT and CDR2 is YYEEEE. This CDR3 reads CASSFRDTHRRANEKLFF. In nucleotides, the CDR3 is TGTGCCAGCAGCTTCCGGGACACCCACAGGAGGGCTAATGAAAAACTGTTTTTT.

V and J are TRBV29-1 and TRBJ2-7, with 11 positions matching TRBD2. CDR3 size: 13 residues. CDR1 and CDR2 from the germline V gene are SQVTM and ANQGSEA. The junction had 4 bases not matched to a gene; V was cut back by 6 bases and J by 3 bases. The CDR3 bases are TGCAGCGTCCGTGGACTAGCGGGCTACGAGCAGTACTTC. Translated, it gives CSVRGLAGYEQYF.

The rearrangement uses TRBV12-3 or TRBV12-4 and TRBJ1-5; D is uncertain. The CDR3 totals 16 residues. V was pared by 5 bases and J by 2 bases, with 16 bases between. In nucleotides, the CDR3 is TGTGCCAGCAGTCCCTCCCGTGGGTCTGGCAATCAGCCCCAGCATTTT. It encodes CASSPSRGSGNQPQHF.

V and J are TRBV6-5 and TRBJ2-7; the D gene is possibly TRBD2 (6 bases). Germline CDR1 is MNHEY and CDR2 is SVGAGI. Between the trimmed V and J ends, which lost 4 bases and 2 bases, there was a span of 24 bases. The CDR3 length is 18 residues. CDR3 region: CASSFRPSARDFPYEQYF. For the CDR3, the DNA is TGTGCCAGCAGTTTCAGGCCATCCGCGAGGGACTTCCCCTACGAGCAGTACTTC.

The gene calls are TRBV12-3 or TRBV12-4 and TRBJ2-7; 10 bases match TRBD2. V shed 6 bases, J shed 3 bases, and the junction held 8 bases outside the gene matches. The CDR3 totals 15 residues. Written as DNA, the CDR3 is TGTGCCAGCAGCGTGACTAGCGGGCTTGGCTACGAGCAGTACTTC. This codes for CASSVTSGLGYEQYF.

The chain employs TRBV29-1 and TRBJ1-1; tentatively, D is TRBD1 (5 bases). Germline lookup yields CDR1 SQVTM and CDR2 ANQGSEA. CDR3 length: 9 residues. The V gene lost 5 bases and the J gene lost 11 bases, with 9 bases spanning the gap. The CDR3 loop reads CSVSEGAFF. In nucleotides, the CDR3 is TGCAGCGTTTCGGAGGGGGCTTTCTTT.

The chain has TRBV7-6 and TRBJ2-5; TRBD2 aligns across 10 bases. With 2 bases clipped from V and 2 bases from J, the junction kept 2 bases outside the gene matches. There are 15 residues in the CDR3. The germline V gene has CDR1 SGHVS and CDR2 FNYEAQ. In DNA, the CDR3 is TGTGCCAGCAGCTTAAGCGGGGGGGTTCAAGAGACCCAGTACTTC. The encoded protein is CASSLSGGVQETQYF.

The gene calls are TRBV9 and TRBJ2-2, with TRBD1 as a possible D gene (6 bases). The CDR3 runs 13 residues. V was shortened by 7 bases and J by 4 bases, with 11 bases between the two germline ends. Germline V lookup: CDR1 SGDLS, CDR2 YYNGEE. The CDR3 reads CASPLDSTGELFF. The CDR3 DNA reads TGTGCCAGCCCCCTGGACAGCACCGGGGAGCTGTTTTTT.

This clonotype was detected only once. This rearrangement joins TRBV7-8 to TRBJ2-5, with D unresolved. Trimming stripped 5 bases from V and 2 bases from J, with 12 bases between. The germline V gene has CDR1 SGHVS and CDR2 FQNEAQ. The CDR3 has 14 residues. CDR3 region: CASSPEDLQETQYF. In nucleotides, the CDR3 is TGTGCCAGCAGCCCAGAGGATTTACAAGAGACCCAGTACTTC.

The CDR3 sequence is CASSYTGGLDYGYTF. CDR3 DNA: TGTGCCAGCAGCTACACAGGGGGCCTTGACTATGGCTACACCTTC. The rearrangement uses TRBV7-8 and TRBJ1-2; 9 positions agree with TRBD1. The CDR3 length is 15 residues. The V gene's germline CDR1 is SGHVS and CDR2 FQNEAQ. V lost 4 bases to trimming and J lost 3 bases; unmatched junction nucleotides: 6.

This chain connects TRBV20-1 to TRBJ2-7, with 12 bases matching TRBD2. CDR3 size: 13 residues. Germline trimming cut 1 base from V and 5 bases from J; bases unmatched to any gene: 0. Germline loops: CDR1 DFQATT, CDR2 SNEGSKA (reference sequence). As DNA, the CDR3 is TGCAGTGCTAGAGGACTAGCGGGAGACGAGCAGTACTTC. This sequence encodes CSARGLAGDEQYF.